This T cell receptor beta chain originates from a study of cytomegalovirus exposure and HLA in healthy donors. Whole-study results and caveats: According to a subsequent analysis, TCR clusters identified in the first cohort showed a tendency to co-occur across the 120 validation repertoires.

Repertoires were generated with immunoSEQ multiplex PCR, while TCRdb's copy carries only in-frame clones and drops some. Of roughly 200,000 clones listed, about 81% are singletons. Germline assignment: CDR1 LGHNT and CDR2 FRNRAP. The CDR3 is made up of 17 amino acids. A note on this clone: Its antigen is still unknown. A read error may produce the germline difference seen at one junction end.

The receptor comes from a woman in her twenties or thirties in good health and CMV-seronegative. The sample was PBMCs. The chain joins TRBV12-5 to TRBJ2-1; 10 bases match TRBD1. The CDR3 nucleotides are TGTGCTAGTGGGTTGGGACAGGGGATAGGCTCCTACAATGAGCAGTTCTTC. Translation: CASGLGQGIGSYNEQFF.